This entry lists 11 T cell receptor beta chains sequenced from one sample in a study of blood T cell repertoires in COVID-19. Repertoires were generated with immunoSEQ multiplex PCR, while TCRdb's copy carries only in-frame clones and drops some. This table has 95,000 to 150,000 clones, about three quarters appearing once. Input material: peripheral blood. These receptors were collected from a human donor with acute or convalescent COVID-19. The donor label of this sample is uncertain.

The V and J genes are TRBV27 and TRBJ2-1; 15 nucleotides match TRBD2. Germline CDR1 MNHEY, CDR2 SMNVEV (reference sequence). V lost 10 bases and J lost 0; bases outside the gene matches: 4. The CDR3 extends over 16 amino acids. The CDR3: CATGTSGGPSYNEQFF. Here the CDR3 DNA reads TGTGCCACCGGGACTAGCGGGGGGCCCTCCTACAATGAGCAGTTCTTC.

This clone was picked up one time. The chain employs TRBV5-1 and TRBJ2-2; no firm D call. V shed 0 bases and J shed 1 base, with 7 bases lying between them. The V gene's germline CDR1 is SGHRS and CDR2 YFSETQ. This CDR3 has 15 amino acids. The CDR3 sequence: CASSLDAGNTGELFF. CDR3 sequence (DNA): TGCGCCAGCAGCTTGGACGCAGGGAACACCGGGGAGCTGTTTTTT.

The chain combines TRBV6-5 with TRBJ1-3; TRBD1 is a possible D gene (5 bases). The CDR3 sequence is 14 residues long. The germline gives CDR1 MNHEY, CDR2 SVGAGI. V lost 7 bases and J 2 bases, leaving 12 bases between the germline ends. Here the CDR3 reads CASNSGPAGNTIYF. In nucleotides, the CDR3 is TGTGCCAGCAATTCAGGGCCAGCTGGAAACACCATATATTTT.

This chain uses TRBV11-2 with TRBJ1-2, with a possible D match to TRBD1 (6 bases). Germline loops: CDR1 SGHAT, CDR2 FQNNGV. V lost 5 bases and J lost 4, with 14 bases in between. The CDR3 runs to 14 residues. CDR3 in amino acids: CASSHRDTSYGYTF. The CDR3 nucleotides read TGTGCCAGCAGCCACCGGGACACCAGCTATGGCTACACCTTC.

The chain carries TRBV25-1 and TRBJ1-2; D not certain. The CDR3 extends over 12 amino acids. The germline V gene encodes CDR1 MGHDK and CDR2 SYGVNS. V lost 4 bases and J lost 5, with 8 bases in between. The CDR3: CASSATAYGYTF. The CDR3 bases are TGTGCCAGCAGTGCAACTGCGTATGGCTACACCTTC.

The chain carries TRBV21-1 and TRBJ1-5. TRBV21-1 is a pseudogene. The CDR3 is 18 amino acids. CDR3 sequence: CASSKVGNSRNSNQPQHF. DNA for the CDR3: TGTGCCAGCAGCAAAGTCGGGAACTCCAGAAATAGCAATCAGCCCCAGCATTTT.

V gene TRBV28 combines with J gene TRBJ2-7; tentative D call: TRBD1 (5 bases). Trimming cost V 7 bases and J 2 bases, with 18 bases left between them. The CDR3 runs 15 residues. Germline V gives CDR1 MDHEN, CDR2 SYDVKM. DNA of the CDR3: TGTGCCAGCAAATCTACAGGAGTACTAACCTACGAGCAGTACTTC. This encodes CASKSTGVLTYEQYF.

As for this clone: One junction end disagrees with the germline gene, perhaps due to a read error. The rearrangement links TRBV10-1 to TRBJ2-7, with a tentative D call TRBD2 (5 bases). This CDR3 spans 9 amino acids. The germline V gene has CDR1 WNHNN and CDR2 SYGVQD (reference sequence). CDR3 region: CASSDWTCF. As DNA, the CDR3 is TGCGCCAGCAGTGATTGGACTTGCTTC.

The V gene is TRBV7-8, the J gene TRBJ2-5, with 11 bases matching TRBD2. V lost 0 bases, J lost 4 bases, and 10 bases stayed unmatched. Germline V CDR1 and CDR2: SGHVS, FQNEAQ. CDR3 length equals 18 residues. The CDR3 DNA reads as TGTGCCAGCAGCTTAGCGCGTAGCGGGGGGGCGCTGGTAGAGACCCAGTACTTC. This translates into CASSLARSGGALVETQYF.

This chain joins TRBV2 and TRBJ2-4; D remains unclear. V was cut by 1 base and J by 9 bases, with 10 bases left in between. This CDR3 is built from 13 residues. Germline-derived CDR1 and CDR2 are SNHLY and FYNNEI. CDR3 in amino acids: CASSEDGLGIQYF. In DNA form, the CDR3 reads TGTGCCAGCAGTGAAGACGGGTTGGGCATTCAGTACTTC.

V is TRBV28 and J is TRBJ1-2; 7 positions agree with TRBD1. This CDR3 is 12 amino acids long. V shed 6 bases and J 4 bases; nucleotides not matched to a gene: 2. The germline gives CDR1 MDHEN, CDR2 SYDVKM. CDR3 region: CASRDRIYGYTF. The DNA for the CDR3 is TGTGCCAGCAGGGACAGGATCTATGGCTACACCTTC.